Listed below are T cell receptor beta chains from one sample, sequenced in a study of cytomegalovirus exposure and HLA in healthy donors. Sequenced by immunoSEQ multiplex PCR; TCRdb stores in-frame clones only, minus some. In the table there are 70,000 to 95,000 clones, approximately 80% of which are singletons. Sequenced sample: PBMCs. These receptors originate from a man aged 18-30 years in good health and CMV-seronegative. The CDR3 runs from the conserved cysteine through the conserved F or W. Fields, in order: clone size, D gene, J gene, V gene, CDR3 protein, CDR3 DNA. D genes are given only for firm matches. The size field is filled for only some rows; it gives once, few, many or a size class.

size: -; D: -; J: TRBJ2-2; V: TRBV6-6; CDR3: CASRPVDKYTGELFF; DNA: TGTGCCAGCAGGCCCGTTGACAAATACACCGGGGAGCTGTTTTTT
size: -; D: -; J: TRBJ2-7; V: TRBV18; CDR3: CASSPPISEGTHPNYEQYF; DNA: TGTGCCAGCTCACCACCGATCTCAGAGGGGACACACCCCAACTACGAGCAGTACTTC
size: few; D: TRBD1; J: TRBJ1-4; V: TRBV5-6; CDR3: CASSLATGQWVEKLFF; DNA: TGTGCCAGCAGCTTGGCTACGGGACAGTGGGTGGAAAAACTGTTTTTT
size: -; D: -; J: TRBJ2-7; V: TRBV7-9; CDR3: CASSPFSGEIYEQYF; DNA: TGTGCCAGCAGCCCCTTTAGCGGAGAAATATACGAGCAGTACTTC
size: -; D: TRBD2; J: TRBJ2-5; V: TRBV27; CDR3: CASSATGGAGGTQYF; DNA: TGTGCCAGCAGTGCTACCGGGGGGGCGGGGGGGACCCAGTACTTC
size: -; D: TRBD2; J: TRBJ2-7; V: TRBV18; CDR3: CASSPPGGGGEQYF; DNA: TGTGCCAGCTCACCACCGGGGGGGGGAGGAGAGCAGTACTTC
size: -; D: -; J: TRBJ2-2; V: TRBV5-4; CDR3: CASSLQGNTGELFF; DNA: TGTGCCAGCAGCTTGCAGGGGAACACCGGGGAGCTGTTTTTT
size: few; D: TRBD1; J: TRBJ2-1; V: TRBV25-1; CDR3: CASSDGRDSLSDEQFF; DNA: TGTGCCAGCAGTGATGGCCGGGACAGTCTTTCCGATGAGCAGTTCTTC
size: -; D: -; J: TRBJ1-3; V: TRBV9; CDR3: CASSRTGNSGNTIYF; DNA: TGTGCCAGCAGCCGTACCGGGAACTCTGGAAACACCATATATTTT
size: -; D: -; J: TRBJ2-7; V: TRBV12-5; CDR3: CASGLSQGGTYEQYF; DNA: TGTGCTAGTGGTTTGTCACAGGGGGGGACCTACGAGCAGTACTTC